Included here is one T cell receptor (beta chain) sequence, with context. The antigen is not known. This sample was taken from a study of identical twins. Study outcomes and limitations: Zero-insertion analyses might be partly confounded by invariant T cells like MAIT and iNKT.

V was clipped by 0 bases and J by 5 bases; unmatched bases: 6. Germline CDR1 SGDLS, CDR2 YYNGEE. This CDR3 comprises 16 residues. A universal primer site was added by template switching, and unique molecular identifiers were carried by the cDNA. TCRdb processed the 5' RACE reads anew with MiXCR; each CDR3 protein has one entry. The sample has about 520,000 distinct CDR3 sequences, about 20% seen once. These sequences were also reported in another study, on T cells expressing NK-cell markers. This second study says: The same clonotypes also predominated in the CD3+CD56-NKG2C+ fraction of a handful of donors.

Source material: CD4+ T cells sorted from blood. V and J are TRBV9 and TRBJ2-1; 9 bases line up with TRBD2. This sequence originates from a woman under 30 in good health. CDR3 DNA sequence: TGTGCCAGCAGCGTAGGGGTAGCGGGAGTCGACAATGAGCAGTTCTTC. Translated, it gives CASSVGVAGVDNEQFF. Full variable domain (outside the CDR3, taken from reference TRBV9 and TRBJ2-1): DSGVTQTPKHLITATGQRVTLRCSPRSGDLSVYWYQQSLDQGLQFLIQYYNGEERAKGNILERFSAQQFPDLHSELNLSSLELGDSALYFCASSVGVAGVDNEQFFGPGTRLTVL.